A selection of T cell receptor beta chains follows, all from one sample in a study of T cells in Graves' hyperthyroidism and ophthalmopathy. TCRdb re-called the multiplex PCR reads with MiXCR, one entry per CDR3 protein. The top ten clones hold over 25% of a sample with around 430,000 distinct CDR3 sequences, about 16% of them seen once. Sequencing was performed on blood. Receptors originate from a woman aged 25-40 years with Graves' hyperthyroidism. The CDR3 runs from the conserved cysteine through the conserved F or W. Each record gives: V gene, clone size, D gene, J gene, CDR3 protein, CDR3 DNA. A D gene is named only where the DNA matches it firmly. Clone size appears in some rows only: once, few, many, or a class for an expanded clone.

v_call: TRBV27
clone_size: many
d_call: .
j_call: TRBJ1-4
cdr3_aa: CASSLGGQSYEKLFF
cdr3_nt: TGTGCCAGCAGTTTAGGTGGACAGTCATATGAAAAACTGTTTTTT

v_call: TRBV2
clone_size: few
d_call: TRBD1
j_call: TRBJ1-4
cdr3_aa: CASVRDSREKLFF
cdr3_nt: TGTGCCAGCGTCCGGGACAGTCGGGAAAAACTGTTTTTT

v_call: TRBV9
clone_size: .
d_call: .
j_call: TRBJ2-2
cdr3_aa: CASSVDWTGGLFF
cdr3_nt: TGTGCCAGCAGCGTAGACTGGACCGGGGGGCTGTTTTTT

v_call: TRBV30
clone_size: many
d_call: .
j_call: TRBJ1-1
cdr3_aa: CAWSVPTEAFF
cdr3_nt: TGTGCCTGGAGTGTTCCCACTGAAGCTTTCTTT

v_call: TRBV5-1
clone_size: few
d_call: TRBD1
j_call: TRBJ2-2
cdr3_aa: CASSYTGDNTGELFF
cdr3_nt: TGCGCCAGCAGCTATACAGGGGACAACACCGGGGAGCTGTTTTTT

v_call: TRBV29-1
clone_size: few
d_call: TRBD2
j_call: TRBJ2-1
cdr3_aa: CSVGTSGRVEQFF
cdr3_nt: TGCAGCGTCGGGACTAGCGGGAGGGTTGAGCAGTTCTTC

v_call: TRBV12-3/TRBV12-4
clone_size: many
d_call: .
j_call: TRBJ2-1
cdr3_aa: CASRADNEQFF
cdr3_nt: TGTGCCAGCAGGGCCGACAATGAGCAGTTCTTC

v_call: TRBV9
clone_size: .
d_call: .
j_call: TRBJ1-6
cdr3_aa: CASSVGGANSPLHF
cdr3_nt: TGTGCCAGCAGCGTAGGAGGGGCTAATTCACCCCTCCACTTT

v_call: TRBV9
clone_size: .
d_call: TRBD1
j_call: TRBJ2-1
cdr3_aa: CASSVGQGAGDEQFF
cdr3_nt: TGTGCCAGCAGCGTAGGACAGGGGGCGGGCGATGAGCAGTTCTTC

v_call: TRBV6-1
clone_size: many
d_call: TRBD2
j_call: TRBJ2-1
cdr3_aa: CASRKRGGSYNEQFF
cdr3_nt: TGTGCCAGCAGGAAGCGCGGGGGCTCCTACAATGAGCAGTTCTTC

v_call: TRBV28
clone_size: many
d_call: .
j_call: TRBJ2-7
cdr3_aa: CASGDYEQYF
cdr3_nt: TGTGCCAGCGGAGACTACGAGCAGTACTTC

v_call: TRBV5-1
clone_size: .
d_call: .
j_call: TRBJ2-5
cdr3_aa: CASSENRVEETQYF
cdr3_nt: TGCGCCAGCAGTGAGAACAGGGTAGAAGAGACCCAGTACTTC

v_call: TRBV3-1
clone_size: many
d_call: TRBD1
j_call: TRBJ2-7
cdr3_aa: CASSPFGRGEQYF
cdr3_nt: TGTGCCAGCAGTCCATTCGGCAGGGGGGAGCAGTACTTC

v_call: TRBV3-1
clone_size: .
d_call: .
j_call: TRBJ1-2
cdr3_aa: CASSQDVEGYTF
cdr3_nt: TGTGCCAGCAGCCAGGACGTGGAGGGCTACACCTTC

v_call: TRBV29-1
clone_size: .
d_call: TRBD2
j_call: TRBJ2-3
cdr3_aa: CSVGQTSGRGNTQYF
cdr3_nt: TGCAGCGTGGGGCAGACTAGCGGGAGAGGAAATACGCAGTATTTT

v_call: TRBV10-3
clone_size: .
d_call: .
j_call: TRBJ2-1
cdr3_aa: CAITIKGEQFF
cdr3_nt: TGTGCCATCACGATCAAGGGTGAGCAGTTCTTC

v_call: TRBV5-1
clone_size: few
d_call: TRBD2
j_call: TRBJ2-7
cdr3_aa: CASSTAGTSGYEQYF
cdr3_nt: TGCGCCAGCAGCACCGCCGGGACTAGCGGGTACGAGCAGTACTTC

v_call: TRBV10-3
clone_size: many
d_call: TRBD1
j_call: TRBJ2-5
cdr3_aa: CAISPGDRGETQYF
cdr3_nt: TGTGCCATCAGCCCCGGAGACAGGGGAGAGACCCAGTACTTC

v_call: TRBV3-1
clone_size: .
d_call: TRBD2
j_call: TRBJ2-3
cdr3_aa: CASSQRTSVAYTQYF
cdr3_nt: TGTGCCAGCAGCCAGCGGACTAGCGTAGCCTATACGCAGTATTTT

v_call: TRBV20-1
clone_size: many
d_call: TRBD1
j_call: TRBJ1-5
cdr3_aa: CSAYQGGIDQPQHF
cdr3_nt: TGCAGTGCCTATCAGGGGGGTATCGATCAGCCCCAGCATTTT

v_call: TRBV11-3
clone_size: many
d_call: TRBD2
j_call: TRBJ2-3
cdr3_aa: CASSSRLAGPDTQYF
cdr3_nt: TGTGCCAGCAGCTCCCGGCTAGCGGGACCAGATACGCAGTATTTT

v_call: TRBV27
clone_size: many
d_call: TRBD2
j_call: TRBJ2-5
cdr3_aa: CASSLLREGAQETQYF
cdr3_nt: TGTGCCAGCAGTTTATTGCGGGAGGGAGCGCAAGAGACCCAGTACTTC

v_call: TRBV24-1
clone_size: many
d_call: TRBD2
j_call: TRBJ2-3
cdr3_aa: CATSALGGRAGGTDTQYF
cdr3_nt: TGTGCCACCAGCGCTCTTGGCGGGAGGGCCGGGGGCACAGATACGCAGTATTTT

v_call: TRBV3-1
clone_size: few
d_call: .
j_call: TRBJ1-2
cdr3_aa: CASSSVGGEDYGYTF
cdr3_nt: TGTGCCAGCAGCTCCGTGGGCGGCGAAGACTATGGCTACACCTTC

v_call: TRBV7-9
clone_size: .
d_call: .
j_call: TRBJ2-7
cdr3_aa: CASSLAELTYEQYF
cdr3_nt: TGTGCCAGCAGCTTAGCGGAGCTTACCTACGAGCAGTACTTC

v_call: TRBV11-2
clone_size: .
d_call: TRBD1
j_call: TRBJ2-2
cdr3_aa: CASSLTGKAGELFF
cdr3_nt: TGTGCCAGCAGCTTGACAGGGAAAGCCGGGGAGCTGTTTTTT

v_call: TRBV3-1
clone_size: .
d_call: TRBD1
j_call: TRBJ1-2
cdr3_aa: CASSQTGQGNGYTF
cdr3_nt: TGTGCCAGCAGCCAGACGGGACAGGGGAACGGCTACACCTTC

v_call: TRBV4-2
clone_size: .
d_call: .
j_call: TRBJ2-3
cdr3_aa: CASSPSKLERTDTQYF
cdr3_nt: TGTGCCAGCAGCCCCTCAAAACTAGAACGCACAGATACGCAGTATTTT

v_call: TRBV4-1
clone_size: .
d_call: .
j_call: TRBJ1-1
cdr3_aa: CASSQESGPLNTEAFF
cdr3_nt: TGCGCCAGCAGCCAAGAATCCGGGCCCCTAAACACTGAAGCTTTCTTT

v_call: TRBV7-2
clone_size: many
d_call: .
j_call: TRBJ2-7
cdr3_aa: CASSRGGGADYEQYF
cdr3_nt: TGTGCCAGCAGCCGAGGTGGGGGAGCGGACTACGAGCAGTACTTC

v_call: TRBV28
clone_size: .
d_call: .
j_call: TRBJ1-1
cdr3_aa: CASSSGQSVAFF
cdr3_nt: TGTGCCAGCAGTTCTGGACAGTCTGTGGCTTTCTTT

v_call: TRBV7-2
clone_size: many
d_call: .
j_call: TRBJ2-1
cdr3_aa: CASSPYKTNEQFF
cdr3_nt: TGTGCCAGCAGCCCATACAAGACGAATGAGCAGTTCTTC

v_call: TRBV30
clone_size: many
d_call: .
j_call: TRBJ2-1
cdr3_aa: CAWSVRWGRGDNEQFF
cdr3_nt: TGTGCCTGGAGTGTACGTTGGGGCAGGGGAGACAATGAGCAGTTCTTC

v_call: TRBV19
clone_size: few
d_call: .
j_call: TRBJ1-1
cdr3_aa: CASSIFTENTEAFF
cdr3_nt: TGTGCCAGTAGTATATTCACCGAGAACACTGAAGCTTTCTTT

v_call: TRBV7-8
clone_size: few
d_call: TRBD1
j_call: TRBJ1-1
cdr3_aa: CASSRQGGNSMNTEAFF
cdr3_nt: TGTGCCAGCAGCCGACAGGGGGGAAACTCCATGAACACTGAAGCTTTCTTT

v_call: TRBV6-1
clone_size: few
d_call: .
j_call: TRBJ2-7
cdr3_aa: CASSQTRTTYEQYF
cdr3_nt: TGTGCCAGCAGTCAGACCCGGACGACCTACGAGCAGTACTTC

v_call: TRBV29-1
clone_size: .
d_call: TRBD2
j_call: TRBJ2-1
cdr3_aa: CSAYQTSGRAEQFF
cdr3_nt: TGCAGCGCCTACCAGACTAGCGGGAGGGCTGAGCAGTTCTTC

v_call: TRBV29-1
clone_size: many
d_call: .
j_call: TRBJ2-1
cdr3_aa: CSVEPGTNEQFF
cdr3_nt: TGCAGCGTTGAACCCGGGACCAATGAGCAGTTCTTC

v_call: TRBV5-1
clone_size: many
d_call: TRBD1
j_call: TRBJ2-1
cdr3_aa: CASSFRDRPVYGEQFF
cdr3_nt: TGCGCCAGCAGCTTCCGGGACAGGCCCGTTTACGGTGAGCAGTTCTTC

v_call: TRBV14
clone_size: few
d_call: .
j_call: TRBJ2-5
cdr3_aa: CASSQAVRYQETQYF
cdr3_nt: TGTGCCAGCAGCCAGGCAGTCAGGTACCAAGAGACCCAGTACTTC

v_call: TRBV28
clone_size: many
d_call: TRBD2
j_call: TRBJ2-3
cdr3_aa: CASTTSGRTDTQYF
cdr3_nt: TGTGCCAGCACCACTAGCGGGAGAACAGATACGCAGTATTTT

v_call: TRBV20-1
clone_size: many
d_call: .
j_call: TRBJ2-3
cdr3_aa: CSARVVGPDTQYF
cdr3_nt: TGCAGTGCTAGAGTGGTGGGCCCAGATACGCAGTATTTT

v_call: TRBV10-2
clone_size: many
d_call: .
j_call: TRBJ2-1
cdr3_aa: CASKGGRGPYNEQFF
cdr3_nt: TGCGCCAGCAAGGGGGGTCGAGGTCCCTACAATGAGCAGTTCTTC

v_call: TRBV27
clone_size: .
d_call: .
j_call: TRBJ2-1
cdr3_aa: CASSSSRVPYNEQFF
cdr3_nt: TGTGCCAGCAGTTCATCCAGGGTCCCCTACAATGAGCAGTTCTTC

v_call: TRBV10-3
clone_size: .
d_call: .
j_call: TRBJ1-5
cdr3_aa: CAISESRGELPQHF
cdr3_nt: TGTGCCATCAGTGAGTCTAGGGGAGAGCTGCCCCAGCATTTT

v_call: TRBV10-3
clone_size: many
d_call: .
j_call: TRBJ2-7
cdr3_aa: CAISPQGFGEQYF
cdr3_nt: TGTGCCATCAGCCCTCAGGGCTTTGGCGAGCAGTACTTC

v_call: TRBV10-3
clone_size: .
d_call: TRBD1
j_call: TRBJ2-5
cdr3_aa: CAISWTGRETQYF
cdr3_nt: TGTGCCATCAGCTGGACAGGCCGGGAGACCCAGTACTTC

v_call: TRBV12-3/TRBV12-4
clone_size: .
d_call: .
j_call: TRBJ2-2
cdr3_aa: CVSHITSVNTGELFF
cdr3_nt: TGTGTCAGCCATATAACCAGCGTGAACACCGGGGAGCTGTTTTTT

v_call: TRBV18
clone_size: .
d_call: .
j_call: TRBJ1-2
cdr3_aa: CASSRGTSITNYGYTF
cdr3_nt: TGTGCCAGCTCTCGAGGGACTTCTATAACCAACTATGGCTACACCTTC

v_call: TRBV30
clone_size: many
d_call: .
j_call: TRBJ1-4
cdr3_aa: CAWGRAEKLFF
cdr3_nt: TGTGCCTGGGGCAGGGCGGAAAAACTGTTTTTT